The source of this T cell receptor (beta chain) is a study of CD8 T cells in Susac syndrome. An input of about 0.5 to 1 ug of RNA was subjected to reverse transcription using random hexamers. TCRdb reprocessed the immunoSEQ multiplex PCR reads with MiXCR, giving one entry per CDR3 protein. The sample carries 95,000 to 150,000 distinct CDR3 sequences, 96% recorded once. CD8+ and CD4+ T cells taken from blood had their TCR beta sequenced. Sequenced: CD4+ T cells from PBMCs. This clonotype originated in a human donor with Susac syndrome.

The CDR3 reads CASSPGLPYEQYF. CDR3 DNA sequence: TGCGCCAGCAGCCCCGGACTTCCGTACGAGCAGTACTTC. The chain recombines TRBV5-1 with TRBJ2-7, with D possibly being TRBD2 (5 bases). The length of the CDR3 is 13 residues. Germline V lookup: CDR1 SGHRS, CDR2 YFSETQ. V was shortened by 4 bases and J by 4 bases, with 12 bases between the two germline ends.